Sequencing of this TCR beta chain was carried out in a study of cytomegalovirus exposure and HLA in healthy donors. Study-wide findings and caveats: Presence/absence comparisons presumed near-even sequencing depth among donors. Certain sequence variants were highly shared and formed a cluster, and this cluster was likely a sequencing artifact.

This clone showed up just a few times. Its antigen is still unknown. The primer mix had 60 Vbeta and 13 Jbeta primers. Libraries were prepared by immunoSEQ multiplex PCR; TCRdb keeps only in-frame clonotypes and omits some of them. This table holds around 250,000 clones, 81% found once. All the people who gave samples were healthy bone marrow donors. The specimen was PBMCs. This TCR was sampled from a woman in her sixties or seventies in good health and CMV-seropositive.

The DNA of the CDR3 is TGTGCCAGCAGCCAAGATCGGAGACGGAGGAACACTGAAGCTTTCTTT. Residues: CASSQDRRRRNTEAFF. The V gene is TRBV4-2, the J gene TRBJ1-1; D is ambiguous. CDR3 length equals 16 residues. Deletions cut 0 bases from V and 1 base from J, with 12 bases between. Germline V gene sequence: CDR1 LGHNA, CDR2 YNFKEQ.